Listed here is a single TCR beta chain. The sample originates from a study of blood T cell repertoires in COVID-19. In the study overall: T cells, B-cell-depleted T cells, or PBMCs supplied cDNA or gDNA.

V gave up 3 bases and J gave up 8 bases, with 13 bases separating them. Germline V CDR1 and CDR2: KGHDR, SFDVKD. The CDR3 extends over 14 amino acids. TCRdb's table, derived via immunoSEQ multiplex PCR, lists solely in-frame clones and lacks some. The data hold approximately 90,000 clones, with 75% to 90% observed a single time. Sequencing was done on a sample of peripheral blood. This rearrangement joins TRBV24-1 to TRBJ2-1; tentatively, D is TRBD1 (6 bases). The TCR originated in an elderly woman with acute or convalescent COVID-19. The CDR3 is CATSDPTGFHEQFF. CDR3 nucleotide sequence: TGTGCCACCAGTGATCCCACAGGGTTCCATGAGCAGTTCTTC.